In its sample, the clone carrying this TCR beta chain was seen a few times. Its target is not known. V was pared by 4 bases and J by 0 bases, with 9 bases between. The CDR3 spans 15 residues. The germline CDR1 and CDR2 sequences are LGHNA and YSLEER. TCRdb analysed the 5' RACE reads with MiXCR anew, one entry per CDR3 protein. The sample records roughly 180,000 distinct CDR3 sequences, under 14% being singletons. The data were taken from a study of T-cell memory formation after mild COVID-19. Study-wide results and limits: Among CD4+ contracting clones, most were CM and EM, and CD8+ ones EMRA. Pre-infection memory contained some responding clones, which suggested that cross-reactive memory had joined.

V and J are TRBV4-3 and TRBJ2-2; D remains ambiguous. Specimen: PBMCs or a T cell subset sorted from them (not recorded which). This receptor was obtained from a man younger than 35 who had mild COVID-19 (a few samples of this study predate the infection). Cell type and time point are not known. CDR3 coding DNA: TGCGCCAGCAGCCGGAATGGAGCGAACACCGGGGAGCTGTTTTTT. This codes for CASSRNGANTGELFF.